The T cell receptor (beta chain) described here comes from a study of Graves' ophthalmopathy and Graves' hyperthyroidism (dated by TCRdb to between 2017 and 2018). Describing the broader study: Hyperthyroidism was considered stable if no progression to ophthalmopathy occurred within 18 months of follow-up. To tell Graves' ophthalmopathy apart from Graves' hyperthyroidism, and to predict which patients would progress to ophthalmopathy, the study relied on TCR beta repertoire signatures. In total, some 140 blood samples were TCR-sequenced: under 45 ophthalmopathy, under 85 hyperthyroidism and some 17 hyperthyroidism-to-ophthalmopathy patients. To explore V-J signatures that distinguish ophthalmopathy from hyperthyroidism, a discovery set of 100 patients was enrolled, made up of 40 to 45 with ophthalmopathy and fewer than 60 with stable hyperthyroidism. For independent validation, a separate cohort was made up of 18 hyperthyroidism patients plus 17 patients who later progressed from hyperthyroidism to ophthalmopathy. T-cell repertoires of thyroid tissue and blood were compared in five or six hyperthyroidism patients. Following sample collection, hyperthyroidism patients were given methimazole at a starting dose of 30 mg daily, and ophthalmopathy patients were given high-dose intravenous methylprednisolone.

What the research found in general, with its limitations: Sample size was not statistically predetermined, and group allocation was not concealed from the investigators. Most expanded thyroid clonotypes with a frequency above 0.001 also appeared in blood, which suggests that blood repertoires may reflect the immune response in the thyroid. In validation, the model predicted ophthalmopathy progression with 70.59% sensitivity and roughly 72% specificity; fewer than 15 predicted patients were CT-confirmed with GO in a median of around 6.5 months. The 13-signature model separated ophthalmopathy from stable hyperthyroidism with about 86% sensitivity and roughly 84% specificity in cross-validation, and 80%/75% in the test set.

TCR beta CDR3 regions were amplified from RNA transcripts for repertoire sequencing. A first-round RT-PCR used HTBI primers with the Qiagen OneStep RT-PCR kit, followed by a second-round multiplex PCR, size selection and purification. Libraries were sequenced on an Illumina HiSeq2000 using paired-end 100 bp reads. The authors processed their data as follows. Reads were processed with SOAPnuke, discarding reads with adapters, uncalled bases, mean Phred below 15, or no exact constant-primer or identifier match. High-quality paired reads were merged with COPE v1.2.5. Clonotypes were defined as unique nucleotide sequences and were aligned to IMGT TRB V, D and J references using MiTCR v1.1. The analysis was limited to V-J combinations with a frequency above 0.0001, which together covered more than 98% of repertoires. For each V-J combination, a TCR clonal expansion and chaos score was defined as the ratio of F50 clonal expansion to chaos observed in the TCRdist matrix. Welch's t-statistics and random forest were used to reduce features to about a dozen V-J combinations, which were fed into a naive Bayes classifier. The Morisita-Horn index was used to measure how similar the thyroid and blood repertoires were. Through fastp at Q25 and MiXCR, TCRdb rebuilt clones from the public reads, retaining in-frame beta chains. Rows are unified per CDR3 protein, each entry keeping the most common DNA and genes. The V and J calls and clone size come from TCRdb's table, not from the authors' own analysis. The sample includes 580,000 or so distinct CDR3 sequences, with roughly 39% observed a single time. About 4.6% of the sample comes from the top ten.

Patients with hyperthyroidism were aged 18 to 65 years, had been newly diagnosed, and had a disease duration of less than 2 months. Anyone with other autoimmune diseases, uncontrolled infections, pregnancy or lactation was excluded from the study. Diagnosis was based on clinical symptoms, serum thyroxine, TRAb, thyroid ultrasound and orbital computed tomography. Total RNA was extracted with Trizol reagent and quality-checked on an Agilent 2100 Bioanalyzer. Counted from cysteine to phenylalanine, this CDR3 has 13 amino acids. This entry keeps only the CDR3 DNA: 39 bases, framed from base 1. Trimming removed 2 bases from V and 4 bases from J, leaving 6 bases between the germline ends. From a lookup of the germline V gene, CDR1 and CDR2 are SGHVS and FNYEAQ. This clonotype was observed many times. Its specific antigen is unknown. No much larger clone is present one base from it, and per-base qualities are unavailable.

The sequenced material came from peripheral blood or thyroid tissue (not recorded which). The sequence came from an adult man with Graves' hyperthyroidism. This sequence uses TRBV7-6 and TRBJ1-3; the D gene cannot be named for sure. The CDR3 sequence is CASSLSEGNTIYF. At the DNA level, the sequence is TGTGCCAGCAGCTTATCGGAGGGAAACACCATATATTTT.